These 20 T cell receptor beta chains came from one sample sequenced in a study of response to subunit inactivated influenza vaccine. TCRdb fed the RT-PCR reads into MiXCR, producing one record per CDR3 protein. The sample lists fewer than 350,000 distinct CDR3 sequences; 21% were seen once. Sequencing was performed on PBMCs from blood, taken less than 22 months after vaccination. The receptor set was obtained from a man aged 45-69 years who received an inactivated influenza vaccine.

This clonotype was detected only a few times. The chain's CDR3 is CASSQDQASFNEQFF. The CDR3 DNA reads as TGTGCCAGCAGCCAAGATCAGGCTAGCTTCAATGAGCAGTTCTTC. This chain links TRBV4-2 with TRBJ2-1, with a weak D call TRBD2 (5 bases). Germline CDR1 is LGHNA and CDR2 is YNFKEQ. Trimming stripped 0 bases from V and 6 bases from J, with 12 bases between. The CDR3 sequence is 15 residues long.

This clonotype was seen many times. The gene calls are TRBV27 and TRBJ2-7; TRBD1 matches at 9 bases. Per the germline V gene, CDR1 is MNHEY and CDR2 is SMNVEV (reference sequence). V dropped 0 bases and J dropped 5; count of bases not matched to a gene: 8. This CDR3 has 16 residues. The DNA for the CDR3 is TGTGCCAGCAGTTTATCGTCGTGGACAGGGGTTGACGAGCAGTACTTC. This translates into CASSLSSWTGVDEQYF.

The chain carries TRBV12-3 or TRBV12-4 and TRBJ1-2; 8 bases fit TRBD1. Germline trimming cut 6 bases from V and 7 bases from J; bases unmatched to any gene: 7. CDR3 length equals 13 residues. Here the CDR3 DNA reads TGTGCCAGCAGAGGGACAGGAGACTCTGGCTACACCTTC. It yields the protein CASRGTGDSGYTF.

This clonotype was counted between two and nine times. V and J are TRBV4-1 and TRBJ2-5; 7 bases align to TRBD2. Germline V CDR1 and CDR2: MGHRA, YSYEKL. The CDR3 is 16 amino acids. The J segment lost 5 bases and the V segment lost 3 bases, leaving 12 bases of the junction unmatched. The DNA for the CDR3 is TGCGCCAGCAGCCATCTAATTAAGACTAGCCAGGAGACCCAGTACTTC. This codes for CASSHLIKTSQETQYF.

The CDR3: CASRGTGGNTEAFF. The CDR3 region has the DNA TGTGCCAGCAGAGGGACGGGGGGGAACACTGAAGCTTTCTTT. This sequence joins TRBV28 and TRBJ1-1, with a tentative D call TRBD1 (5 bases). V was clipped by 6 bases and J by 1 base, with 12 bases between them. The CDR3 loop spans 14 amino acids. Looked up from germline, CDR1 is MDHEN and CDR2 is SYDVKM.

This clonotype has more than one count but fewer than ten. The rearrangement joins TRBV5-1 to TRBJ2-1; the D gene is possibly TRBD1 (5 bases). CDR1 is SGHRS, CDR2 YFSETQ, per germline. V lost 3 bases and J 1 base, leaving 11 bases between the germline ends. The CDR3 spans 15 residues. The CDR3 loop reads CASSSSRDSYNEQFF. In nucleotides, the CDR3 is TGCGCCAGCAGCTCCAGCAGGGATTCCTACAATGAGCAGTTCTTC. The variable domain in full, with the rest retrieved from reference TRBV5-1 and TRBJ2-1, is KAGVTQTPRYLIKTRGQQVTLSCSPISGHRSVSWYQQTPGQGLQFLFEYFSETQRNKGNFPGRFSGRQFSNSRSEMNVSTLELGDSALYLCASSSSRDSYNEQFFGPGTRLTVL.

The rearrangement uses TRBV5-6 and TRBJ1-2, with 10 bases lining up with TRBD1. V dropped 4 bases and J dropped 4; count of bases not matched to a gene: 4. The germline CDR1 and CDR2 sequences are SGHDT and YYEEEE. The CDR3 runs 14 residues. The chain's CDR3 is CASSRQGAGYGYTF. The CDR3 bases are TGTGCCAGCAGCAGACAGGGGGCGGGCTATGGCTACACCTTC.

The table lists this clonotype with a few counts. The genes are TRBV2 and TRBJ1-1; D remains unclear. The V gene lost 4 bases and the J gene lost 4 bases, with 13 bases spanning the gap. This CDR3 is built from 14 residues. Germline assignment: CDR1 SNHLY and CDR2 FYNNEI. The CDR3: CASSVGRTGTEAFF. CDR3 coding DNA: TGTGCCAGCAGTGTCGGACGAACGGGCACTGAAGCTTTCTTT.

This clonotype was recorded a few times. The rearrangement joins TRBV2 to TRBJ2-1; D is possibly TRBD2 (6 bases). In germline, CDR1 is SNHLY, CDR2 FYNNEI. CDR3 size: 13 residues. V dropped 8 bases and J dropped 7 bases, with 15 bases sitting between them. Written as DNA, the CDR3 is TGTGCCAGCGTAAAATATGGGGGGAATGAGCAGTTCTTC. Translation gives CASVKYGGNEQFF.

The chain has TRBV15 and TRBJ2-2, with a possible D match to TRBD2 (7 bases). From germline, CDR1 is LNHNV and CDR2 YYDKDF (reference sequence). There are 15 residues in the CDR3. V lost 3 bases and J lost 7, with 15 bases in between. CDR3 coding DNA: TGTGCCACCAGCAGGGCCTGGGGGGGCCGCGGGGAGCTGTTTTTT. Protein sequence: CATSRAWGGRGELFF.

This clonotype was seen only a few times. The chain carries TRBV6-5 and TRBJ2-2; D uncertain. V was trimmed by 2 bases and J by 4 bases, leaving 11 bases between them. Germline CDR1 and CDR2: MNHEY and SVGAGI. CDR3 size: 15 residues. The CDR3 here is CASSYGRYGTGELFF. The CDR3, as DNA: TGTGCCAGCAGTTACGGTCGTTACGGCACCGGGGAGCTGTTTTTT.

This clonotype came up a few times. The rearrangement uses TRBV3-1 and TRBJ2-2, with no clear D. The CDR3 runs 13 residues. Germline lookup yields CDR1 LGHDT and CDR2 YNNKEL (reference sequence). Trimming pared 2 bases from V and 6 bases from J, leaving 7 bases between. This chain's CDR3 is CASSQTTAGELFF. The CDR3 bases are TGTGCCAGCAGCCAAACTACGGCCGGGGAGCTGTTTTTT.

The chain employs TRBV18 and TRBJ1-1; the match to TRBD1 covers 7 bases. There are 16 residues in the CDR3. In germline, CDR1 is KGHSH, CDR2 LQKENI. The V and J ends lost 5 bases and 4 bases, in that order; junction bases with no gene match: 13. This CDR3 reads CASSEGATGLGTEAFF. The CDR3 nucleotides read TGTGCCAGCTCAGAAGGCGCGACAGGGTTAGGCACTGAAGCTTTCTTT.

This clonotype was recorded at least ten times. The rearrangement joins TRBV12-3 or TRBV12-4 to TRBJ1-1, with 9 bases fitting TRBD1. Trimming at V came to 8 bases and at J to 6 bases, leaving 4 bases not matched to a gene. This CDR3 is 12 amino acids long. CDR3 residues: CASGRTGAEAFF. Written as DNA, the CDR3 is TGTGCCAGCGGCAGGACAGGGGCTGAAGCTTTCTTT.

The CDR3 here is CASSLAGFDGGTDTQYF. DNA for the CDR3: TGTGCCAGCAGTTTAGCAGGGTTTGACGGGGGCACAGATACGCAGTATTTT. The chain joins TRBV12-3 or TRBV12-4 to TRBJ2-3; D is possibly TRBD2 (5 bases). The germline V and J ends were trimmed by 0 bases and 1 base, with 14 bases remaining between them. This CDR3 comprises 17 residues.

Ten or more counts support this clonotype. The chain has TRBV21-1 and TRBJ2-5; the table assigns TRBD1, which was not confirmed against the DNA. TRBV21-1 is an annotated pseudogene. The CDR3 is made up of 18 amino acids. The CDR3 sequence: CASSKAAKQGMNQETQYF. In DNA form, the CDR3 reads TGTGCCAGCAGCAAAGCGGCTAAACAGGGGATGAACCAAGAGACCCAGTACTTC.

The gene calls are TRBV7-9 and TRBJ2-7, with 8 bases lining up with TRBD1. V shed 5 bases, J shed 5 bases, and the junction held 2 bases outside the gene matches. The CDR3 runs 12 residues. Germline CDR1 and CDR2: SEHNR and FQNEAQ (reference sequence). The CDR3 is CASSGQGHEQYF. CDR3 coding DNA: TGTGCCAGCAGCGGACAGGGCCACGAGCAGTACTTC.

In its sample, this clonotype was seen a few times. The V gene is TRBV5-1, the J gene TRBJ1-2, with TRBD1 as a possible D gene (5 bases). This CDR3 is built from 12 residues. The germline CDR1 and CDR2 sequences are SGHRS and YFSETQ. Trimming shortened V by 5 bases and J by 8 bases, and 13 bases separated the two germline ends. The CDR3 nucleotides are TGCGCCAGCAGACTCTCAGGGTACGGCTACACCTTC. It is translated as CASRLSGYGYTF.

V gene TRBV11-2 combines with J gene TRBJ1-3, with 7 bases fitting TRBD1. CDR1 and CDR2 from the germline V gene are SGHAT and FQNNGV. The CDR3 is 17 amino acids. Losses at the gene ends were 0 bases for V and 4 bases for J; bases not matched to a gene: 9. This chain's CDR3 is CASSLDTGQRPGNTIYF. In DNA, the CDR3 is TGTGCCAGCAGCTTAGATACGGGACAGAGGCCAGGAAACACCATATATTTT.

The rearrangement links TRBV7-9 to TRBJ1-2; 7 bases align to TRBD1. The CDR3 runs 14 residues. Germline V gene data show CDR1 as SEHNR and CDR2 as FQNEAQ (reference sequence). The V and J ends lost 1 base and 6 bases, in that order; junction bases with no gene match: 5. Here the CDR3 reads CASSLGQGLDGYTF. The CDR3 DNA reads TGTGCCAGCAGCTTAGGACAGGGCCTGGATGGCTACACCTTC.